This paragraph covers one T cell receptor beta chain sequence. Its antigen is still unknown. The data were obtained in a study of cytomegalovirus exposure and HLA in healthy donors. Both 60 Vbeta primers and 13 Jbeta primers went into the PCR. Generated by immunoSEQ multiplex PCR, the TCRdb table keeps only in-frame clones and is missing some. Here the sample table reports about 140,000 clones. Study observations and caveats: A previous analysis found most TCR beta V segments productive roughly 87% or roughly 30% of the time.

This receptor was obtained from a male donor in good health and CMV-seronegative. Sequencing was carried out using PBMCs.

CDR3 sequence (DNA): TGCGCCAGCAGCCCATTCTCAGGGCAAGAGACCCAGTACTTC. The encoded protein is CASSPFSGQETQYF. This rearrangement joins TRBV5-1 to TRBJ2-5; TRBD1 might be the D (5 bases). The V and J ends lost 4 bases and 2 bases respectively, with 12 bases between them. CDR1 and CDR2 from the germline V gene are SGHRS and YFSETQ. The CDR3 totals 14 residues. Supplemented by reference TRBV5-1 and TRBJ2-5, the full variable domain reads KAGVTQTPRYLIKTRGQQVTLSCSPISGHRSVSWYQQTPGQGLQFLFEYFSETQRNKGNFPGRFSGRQFSNSRSEMNVSTLELGDSALYLCASSPFSGQETQYFGPGTRLLVL.